The 22 T cell receptor beta chains below were found in one sample sequenced in a study of blood T cell repertoires in COVID-19. The protocol was immunoSEQ multiplex PCR, while the TCRdb copy is restricted to in-frame clones and leaves out a portion. The sample carries approximately 300,000 clones, around 90% recorded once. The material sequenced was peripheral blood. The source of these receptors is a woman between 40 and 50 years old with COVID-19, enrolled during active disease.

The rearrangement uses TRBV13 and TRBJ1-1; D perhaps matches TRBD1 (6 bases). Germline V gives CDR1 PRHDT, CDR2 FYEKMQ (reference sequence). V was trimmed by 0 bases and J by 6 bases, leaving 11 bases between them. This CDR3 comprises 14 residues. CDR3 nucleotides: TGTGCCAGCAGCTTAGGCCGGGGGGCGGCTGAAGCTTTCTTT. This translates into CASSLGRGAAEAFF.

This chain links TRBV28 with TRBJ2-7; D is uncertain. From germline, CDR1 is MDHEN and CDR2 SYDVKM. Trimming removed 1 base at V and 7 bases at J, with 11 bases between. The CDR3 runs to 13 residues. For the CDR3, the DNA is TGTGCCAGCAGTTTATCGGCCCCCGGGGAGCAGTACTTC. As protein: CASSLSAPGEQYF.

The chain carries TRBV7-8 and TRBJ1-3; 10 bases align to TRBD1. The V gene end was trimmed by 0 bases and the J gene end by 4 bases; junction bases not matched to a gene: 6. Germline CDR1 SGHVS, CDR2 FQNEAQ. The CDR3 consists of 17 residues. CDR3 coding DNA: TGTGCCAGCAGCTTAGCGCTAAGACAGGGGGCCGGAAACACCATATATTTT. Translating gives CASSLALRQGAGNTIYF.

This rearrangement joins TRBV10-1 to TRBJ1-2; no definite D call. V was cut by 7 bases and J by 0 bases, with 15 bases left in between. Germline CDR1 WNHNN, CDR2 SYGVQD (reference sequence). There are 15 residues in the CDR3. CDR3 loop: CASTSREGANYGYTF. The CDR3 nucleotides are TGCGCCAGCACTTCACGGGAGGGAGCTAACTATGGCTACACCTTC.

The sample holds a few counts of this clone. This sequence joins TRBV7-9 and TRBJ1-2, with 7 bases that match TRBD1. This CDR3 is built from 15 residues. Germline lookup yields CDR1 SEHNR and CDR2 FQNEAQ (reference sequence). V gave up 5 bases and J gave up 8 bases; unmatched junction bases: 14. CDR3 DNA sequence: TGTGCCAGCAGCCCATCCGGGACAGACGTCTTCGGCTACACCTTC. It encodes CASSPSGTDVFGYTF.

The rearrangement links TRBV19 to TRBJ1-2; tentative D call: TRBD1 (6 bases). The germline CDR1 and CDR2 sequences are LNHDA and SQIVND (reference sequence). The CDR3 consists of 15 residues. V lost 6 bases to trimming and J lost 2 bases, with 16 bases between them. CDR3 nucleotides: TGTGCCAGTAGGGAATTGCCGACAGGCAACTATGGCTACACCTTC. Translated: CASRELPTGNYGYTF.

This sequence joins TRBV28 and TRBJ1-5; D remains ambiguous. The CDR3 has 16 residues. The germline CDR1 and CDR2 sequences are MDHEN and SYDVKM. V lost 2 bases and J 0 bases, leaving 11 bases between the germline ends. The CDR3 DNA follows: TGTGCCAGCAGTTTACGTGGCAGTTATAGCAATCAGCCCCAGCATTTT. Translating gives CASSLRGSYSNQPQHF.

This chain joins TRBV19 and TRBJ2-5; TRBD2 matches at 10 bases. This CDR3 is built from 16 residues. Germline V gives CDR1 LNHDA, CDR2 SQIVND (reference sequence). Trimming removed 3 bases from V and 4 bases from J; junction bases left unmatched: 8. The CDR3 sequence: CASSIGSSGRGETQYF. The CDR3 bases are TGTGCCAGTAGTATTGGATCGAGCGGGAGGGGAGAGACCCAGTACTTC.

The chain joins TRBV28 to TRBJ1-2; no clear D. The CDR3 loop spans 13 amino acids. The germline CDR1 and CDR2 sequences are MDHEN and SYDVKM. V shed 2 bases and J shed 2 bases, with 6 bases lying between them. The CDR3 DNA sequence: TGTGCCAGCAGTTTAATACGGAACTATGGCTACACCTTC. This translates into CASSLIRNYGYTF.

This sequence joins TRBV28 and TRBJ1-4; possible D gene TRBD1, 6 bases. V was trimmed by 6 bases and J by 2 bases, leaving 13 bases between them. The CDR3 totals 15 residues. CDR1 and CDR2 (germline): MDHEN, SYDVKM. The CDR3 region has the DNA TGTGCCAGCAGCCTCCAGGGGATCACTAATGAAAAACTGTTTTTT. Translated, it gives CASSLQGITNEKLFF.

The chain is built from TRBV10-2 and TRBJ2-1, with 8 positions matching TRBD1. The V gene end was trimmed by 7 bases and the J gene end by 5 bases; junction bases not matched to a gene: 7. CDR1 and CDR2 (germline): WSHSY, SAAADI. The CDR3 sequence is 14 residues long. The CDR3 region is CASTRDRLNNEQFF. Here the CDR3 DNA reads TGCGCCAGCACAAGGGACAGGTTGAACAATGAGCAGTTCTTC.

The chain employs TRBV7-2 and TRBJ2-1; no clear D gene. V was shortened by 1 base and J by 6 bases, with 13 bases between the two germline ends. The CDR3 runs 15 residues. Germline values: CDR1 SGHTA, CDR2 FQGNSA. The CDR3 sequence: CASSLVLGRINEQFF. CDR3 nucleotides: TGTGCCAGCAGCTTAGTTTTGGGCCGAATCAATGAGCAGTTCTTC.

This clone appeared once. The rearrangement uses TRBV12-2 and TRBJ2-3; TRBD2 is the table's D call and was not checked against the DNA. TRBV12-2 is labeled a pseudogene. The length of the CDR3 is 20 residues. The CDR3 sequence is CASRFLCLRELAGVWDTQYF. The CDR3 DNA follows: TGTGCAAGTCGCTTTCTTTGCCTTAGGGAACTAGCGGGGGTATGGGATACGCAGTATTTT.

The chain employs TRBV27 and TRBJ1-5; tentative D call: TRBD1 (5 bases). This CDR3 is 14 amino acids long. CDR1 and CDR2 (germline): MNHEY, SMNVEV (reference sequence). V was pared by 2 bases and J by 1 base, with 6 bases between. The CDR3 sequence: CASSLRQSNQPQHF. In DNA form, the CDR3 reads TGTGCCAGCAGTTTACGACAGAGCAATCAGCCCCAGCATTTT.

The rearrangement uses TRBV4-3 and TRBJ2-2; 8 bases map to TRBD2. The CDR3 has 21 residues. The J segment lost 0 bases and the V segment lost 0 bases, leaving 15 bases of the junction unmatched. CDR1 is LGHNA, CDR2 YSLEER, per germline. The CDR3 protein is CASSQDPQRGGSWSNTGELFF. CDR3 DNA sequence: TGCGCCAGCAGCCAAGATCCTCAACGGGGGGGGTCATGGTCGAACACCGGGGAGCTGTTTTTT.

For the CDR3, the DNA is TGTGCCAGCAGCATCCTTCAGGGGGCAGCTAACTATGGCTACACCTTC. Its translation is CASSILQGAANYGYTF. This rearrangement joins TRBV5-6 to TRBJ1-2; 8 positions agree with TRBD1. Germline CDR1 is SGHDT and CDR2 is YYEEEE. This CDR3 has 16 residues. J lost 0 bases, V lost 4 bases, and 8 bases had no gene match.

This clone was picked up one time. The V gene is TRBV28, the J gene TRBJ1-1; D not resolved. The germline V gene has CDR1 MDHEN and CDR2 SYDVKM. The V end lost 6 bases, the J end lost 10 bases, and 18 bases lay between the germline ends. The CDR3 sequence is 13 residues long. CDR3 in DNA: TGTGCCAGCAGCTTCGGGCTTGGAGGCGTAGCTTTCTTT. Its translation: CASSFGLGGVAFF.

The genes are TRBV25-1 and TRBJ1-6, with D possibly TRBD1 on 5 matching bases. The V and J ends lost 6 bases and 10 bases respectively, with 16 bases between them. CDR3 size: 14 residues. Germline lookup yields CDR1 MGHDK and CDR2 SYGVNS. The CDR3 sequence is CASRGDRGESPLHF. DNA of the CDR3: TGTGCCAGCAGGGGGGACCGGGGGGAGTCACCCCTCCACTTT.

The table lists this clone with a count of one. This chain uses TRBV7-3 with TRBJ2-5, with 9 positions matching TRBD1. CDR3 size: 15 residues. The germline gives CDR1 SGHTA, CDR2 FQGTGA. The junction had 10 bases not matched to a gene; V was cut back by 6 bases and J by 5 bases. The CDR3 spells CASSPGTGISETQYF. Written as DNA, the CDR3 is TGTGCCAGCAGTCCCGGGACAGGGATATCTGAGACCCAGTACTTC. The entire variable domain, with the rest obtained from reference TRBV7-3 and TRBJ2-5, is as follows: GAGVSQTPSNKVTEKGKYVELRCDPISGHTALYWYRQSLGQGPEFLIYFQGTGAADDSGLPNDRFFAVRPEGSVSTLKIQRTERGDSAVYLCASSPGTGISETQYFGPGTRLLVL.

This clone has just a few counts. This chain links TRBV7-2 with TRBJ2-7, with a weak D call TRBD1 (5 bases). The length of the CDR3 is 13 residues. The germline V gene has CDR1 SGHTA and CDR2 FQGNSA. Trimming stripped 1 base from V and 5 bases from J, with 9 bases between. DNA for the CDR3: TGTGCCAGCAGCTTAGTTGGCAGGGACGAGCAGTACTTC. The encoded protein is CASSLVGRDEQYF.

As concerns this clone: The junction does not match germline at one end; this may be a read error. V usage is TRBV5-1 and J usage is TRBJ2-5; 10 positions match TRBD2. Germline values: CDR1 SGHRS, CDR2 YFSETQ. CDR3 length: 16 amino acids. The CDR3 nucleotides read TGCGCCAGCAGTTTGGGAGCGAGCGGGGGGGCGGAGACCCAGTACTTC. This codes for CASSLGASGGAETQYF.

The table lists this clone with a count of one. This rearrangement joins TRBV27 to TRBJ1-5, with D possibly matching TRBD1 (5 bases). This CDR3 contains 15 residues. With 4 bases removed from V and 6 bases from J, the gap between germline ends came to 16 bases. CDR1 is MNHEY, CDR2 SMNVEV, per germline (reference sequence). The CDR3 DNA sequence: TGTGCCAGCAGTTCCCACCCGGGGGGGGGTCAGCCCCAGCATTTT. Protein sequence: CASSSHPGGGQPQHF.